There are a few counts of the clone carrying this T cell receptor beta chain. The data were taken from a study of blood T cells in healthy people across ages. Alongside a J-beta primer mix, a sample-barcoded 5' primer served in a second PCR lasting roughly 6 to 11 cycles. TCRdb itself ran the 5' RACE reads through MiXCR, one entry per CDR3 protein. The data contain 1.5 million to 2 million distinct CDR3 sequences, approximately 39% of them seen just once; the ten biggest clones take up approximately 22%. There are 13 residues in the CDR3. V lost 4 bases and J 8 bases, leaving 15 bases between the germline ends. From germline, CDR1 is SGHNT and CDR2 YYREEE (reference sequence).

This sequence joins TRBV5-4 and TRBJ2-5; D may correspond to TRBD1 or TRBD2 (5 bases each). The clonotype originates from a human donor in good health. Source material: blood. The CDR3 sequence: CASSPFPRGTQYF. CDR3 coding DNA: TGTGCCAGCAGCCCATTCCCCCGGGGCACCCAGTACTTC.